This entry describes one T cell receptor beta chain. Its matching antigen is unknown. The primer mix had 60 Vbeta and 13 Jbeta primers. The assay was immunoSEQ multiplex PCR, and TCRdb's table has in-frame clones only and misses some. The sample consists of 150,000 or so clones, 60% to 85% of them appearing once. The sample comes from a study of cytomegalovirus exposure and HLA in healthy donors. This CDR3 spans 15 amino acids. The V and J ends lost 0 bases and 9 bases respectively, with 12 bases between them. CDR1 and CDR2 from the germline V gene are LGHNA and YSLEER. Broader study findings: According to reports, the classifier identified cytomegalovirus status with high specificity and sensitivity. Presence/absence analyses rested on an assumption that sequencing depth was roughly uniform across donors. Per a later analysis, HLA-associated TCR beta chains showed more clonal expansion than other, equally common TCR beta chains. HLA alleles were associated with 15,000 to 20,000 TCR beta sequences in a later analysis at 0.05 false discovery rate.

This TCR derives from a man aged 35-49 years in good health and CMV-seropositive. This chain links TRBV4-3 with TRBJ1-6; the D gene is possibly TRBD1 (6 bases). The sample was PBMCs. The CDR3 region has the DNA TGCGCCAGCAGCCAAGAGGCGGTCAGGGGTTCACCCCTCCACTTT. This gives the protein CASSQEAVRGSPLHF.